These 15 T cell receptor beta chains share one sample of origin, sequenced in a study of blood T cells in healthy people across ages. A second PCR of about 6 to 11 cycles used a sample-barcoded 5' primer and a J-beta primer mix. From the 5' RACE reads, TCRdb called clonotypes with MiXCR, one entry per CDR3 protein. The sample holds 950,000 to 1,200,000 distinct CDR3 sequences, under 40% seen once. The sequencing sample was made of blood. The receptors were gathered from a man younger than 30 in good health.

This clonotype was seen a handful of times. The V and J genes are TRBV7-2 and TRBJ2-5; the D gene is possibly TRBD2 (5 bases). Per the germline V gene, CDR1 is SGHTA and CDR2 is FQGNSA. Trimming left V 2 bases short and J 5 bases short, with 9 bases between. The CDR3 length is 13 residues. The CDR3 loop reads CASSLLGSETQYF. The DNA of the CDR3 is TGTGCCAGCAGCTTATTAGGGAGTGAGACCCAGTACTTC.

The V and J genes are TRBV9 and TRBJ1-1; 7 bases fit TRBD1. This CDR3 has 15 residues. Germline V gene sequence: CDR1 SGDLS, CDR2 YYNGEE. Trimming removed 3 bases from V and 3 bases from J; junction bases left unmatched: 8. CDR3 residues: CASSAPQGVDTEAFF. In nucleotides, the CDR3 is TGTGCCAGCAGCGCTCCGCAGGGGGTTGACACTGAAGCTTTCTTT.

J is TRBJ1-4 and V is TRBV3-1, with unresolved D. Germline V gene lookup returns CDR1 LGHDT and CDR2 YNNKEL (reference sequence). CDR3 length: 14 residues. With 2 bases removed from V and 8 bases from J, the gap between germline ends came to 12 bases. CDR3 sequence (DNA): TGTGCCAGCAGCCAAAGAGATGGCGGAGAAAAACTGTTTTTT. It translates to CASSQRDGGEKLFF.

Points on this clonotype: This CDR3 fails to terminate in the conserved phenylalanine or tryptophan, so it likely reflects a read error. V usage is TRBV4-2 and J usage is TRBJ2-3, with 11 bases lining up with TRBD2. The V segment lost 1 base and the J segment 3 bases; nucleotides outside the gene matches: 9. Germline loops: CDR1 LGHNA, CDR2 YNFKEQ. CDR3 length: 18 amino acids. The CDR3, as DNA: TGTGCCAGCAGCCAAGTTTGGGGCACTAGCGGGGGAACAGATACGCAGTATTTA. Its protein is CASSQVWGTSGGTDTQYL.

This clonotype was observed a few times. The chain links TRBV5-1 to TRBJ2-3; D might be TRBD2 (6 bases). V was trimmed by 3 bases and J by 7 bases, leaving 15 bases between them. Germline CDR1 and CDR2: SGHRS and YFSETQ. The CDR3 contains 14 residues. DNA for the CDR3: TGCGCCAGCAGCTGGGAGGAGGGATCGAATACGCAGTATTTT. This encodes CASSWEEGSNTQYF.

J is TRBJ2-7 and V is TRBV27, with D unclear. From germline, CDR1 is MNHEY and CDR2 SMNVEV (reference sequence). V was pared by 5 bases and J by 4 bases, with 12 bases between. This CDR3 has 13 residues. The CDR3 protein is CASSRIEHYEQYF. CDR3 nucleotide sequence: TGTGCCAGCAGTAGGATAGAACATTACGAGCAGTACTTC.

This clonotype was observed at least ten times. V gene TRBV4-3 combines with J gene TRBJ2-3, with D possibly being TRBD2 (6 bases). V was clipped by 1 base and J by 2 bases, with 13 bases between them. Germline CDR1 LGHNA, CDR2 YSLEER. This CDR3 has 16 residues. The CDR3 DNA is TGCGCCAGCAGCCAAGCGCTCACTAGCCTCACAGATACGCAGTATTTT. Its translation: CASSQALTSLTDTQYF.

The J gene is TRBJ2-1, the V gene TRBV6-1; 12 nucleotides agree with TRBD2. V lost 1 base and J lost 0; bases outside the gene matches: 10. Germline CDR1 is MNHNS and CDR2 is SASEGT. The CDR3 covers 20 residues. The CDR3 loop reads CASSEVEGLAGTSSYNEQFF. DNA of the CDR3: TGTGCCAGCAGTGAAGTGGAAGGACTAGCGGGGACAAGCTCCTACAATGAGCAGTTCTTC.

This clonotype was counted ten times or more. The CDR3 nucleotides are TGTGCCAGCAGTTTGGGGGCCAGCTCCTACAATGAGCAGTTCTTC. The encoded protein is CASSLGASSYNEQFF. J is TRBJ2-1 and V is TRBV25-1; tentatively, D is TRBD1 (6 bases). The V end was cut by 5 bases, the J end by 0 bases, with 11 bases between. CDR3 length: 15 amino acids. Germline V gene data show CDR1 as MGHDK and CDR2 as SYGVNS.

Note on this clonotype: An end of the junction differs from the germline gene, which may be a read error. This sequence joins TRBV7-9 and TRBJ2-2, with D perhaps matching TRBD1 (6 bases). The CDR3 consists of 19 residues. Germline V lookup: CDR1 SEHNR, CDR2 FQNEAQ (reference sequence). The CDR3 nucleotides are TGTGCCAGCAGCTTAAGAAGTTGGCTGGAACAGTGGGACACCGAGGAGCTGTTTTTT. Translation gives CASSLRSWLEQWDTEELFF.

CDR3: CASNTGTGYANEQFF. In nucleotides, the CDR3 is TGTGCCAGCAACACCGGGACAGGGTATGCGAATGAGCAGTTCTTC. The V and J genes are TRBV7-9 and TRBJ2-1, with TRBD1 matching over 9 bases. The CDR3 totals 15 residues. Germline V gene data show CDR1 as SEHNR and CDR2 as FQNEAQ (reference sequence). V shed 7 bases, J shed 7 bases, and the junction held 11 bases outside the gene matches.

This clonotype occurred a few times. The chain joins TRBV20-1 to TRBJ1-5, with a tentative D call TRBD1 (5 bases). The CDR3 is 12 amino acids. CDR1 is DFQATT and CDR2 is SNEGSKA in the germline V gene (reference sequence). V gave up 4 bases and J gave up 7 bases, with 11 bases separating them. The CDR3, as DNA: TGCAGTGCTACTACAGGTATGCAGCCCCAGCATTTT. The encoded protein is CSATTGMQPQHF.

The genes are TRBV6-2 or TRBV6-3 and TRBJ2-3, with D hard to call. This CDR3 comprises 16 residues. Trimming took off 0 bases at V and 6 bases at J, with 16 bases between the two ends. Per the germline V gene, CDR1 is MNHEY and CDR2 is SVGEGT. The CDR3 spells CASSYSRTSTADTQYF. Here the CDR3 DNA reads TGTGCCAGCAGTTACTCGAGGACCAGTACCGCGGATACGCAGTATTTT.

The chain links TRBV29-1 to TRBJ2-5; 7 bases are a match to TRBD2. Germline CDR1 is SQVTM and CDR2 is ANQGSEA. CDR3 size: 14 residues. V dropped 1 base and J dropped 11; count of bases not matched to a gene: 13. CDR3 sequence reads: CSVEAGGPYNEQYF. The CDR3 DNA follows: TGCAGCGTTGAAGCGGGGGGACCCTACAATGAGCAGTACTTC.

Only a few counts were recorded for this clonotype. The chain is built from TRBV11-2 and TRBJ2-2, with D maybe TRBD1 (5 bases). The CDR3 sequence is 15 residues long. V lost 5 bases to trimming and J lost 6 bases, with 16 bases between them. Per the germline V gene, CDR1 is SGHAT and CDR2 is FQNNGV. CDR3 nucleotides: TGTGCCAGCAGCCTTCGACAGTTTGTTGCCGGGGAGCTGTTTTTT. It is translated as CASSLRQFVAGELFF.